The clone carrying this T cell receptor beta chain has a count of ten or more. Unique molecular identifiers tagged the TCRbeta library. One entry per CDR3 protein results from TCRdb running MiXCR on the PCR reads. This table holds hundreds of thousands of distinct CDR3 sequences, about 15% found once. The data were obtained in a study of T-cell reconstitution after alpha-beta-depleted transplantation in children. CDR3 length equals 15 residues. Germline CDR1 is DFQATT and CDR2 is SNEGSKA (reference sequence). The V gene lost 3 bases and the J gene lost 0 bases, with 13 bases spanning the gap. This clonotype originated in a human donor who donated a stem cell graft to a child with acute myeloid leukemia. Sequencing was performed on PBMCs from the stem cell graft donor, taken from the stem cell graft. The chain uses TRBV20-1 and TRBJ2-3; D is unclear. CDR3 in DNA: TGCAGTGCTAGCCCAACAGTCAGTAGCACAGATACGCAGTATTTT. Translation gives CSASPTVSSTDTQYF.